The 23 T cell receptor beta chains reported below all come from one sample, sequenced in a study of blood T cell repertoires in COVID-19. Data came from immunoSEQ multiplex PCR; TCRdb stores just in-frame clones and leaves some out. The sample consists of approximately 70,000 clones, roughly two thirds of them appearing once. The specimen sequenced was PBMCs or T cells enriched from blood (not recorded which). These receptors were obtained from a woman aged 60-75 years who had been exposed to COVID-19.

The chain has TRBV4-1 and TRBJ2-7; 7 bases map to TRBD1. Germline V gene data show CDR1 as MGHRA and CDR2 as YSYEKL. The CDR3 is 15 amino acids. V was clipped by 0 bases and J by 1 base; unmatched bases: 3. The CDR3 is CASSQEWDRSYEQYF. The CDR3, as DNA: TGCGCCAGCAGCCAAGAATGGGACAGATCCTACGAGCAGTACTTC.

This clone came up a few times. The rearrangement uses TRBV6-6 and TRBJ2-3; no definite D call. Trimming took 2 bases from V and 3 from J, leaving 6 bases between them. Germline-derived CDR1 and CDR2 are MNHNY and SVGAGI (reference sequence). This CDR3 has 13 amino acids. The CDR3 nucleotides are TGTGCCAGCAGTTACCTAGGTACAGATACGCAGTATTTT. This codes for CASSYLGTDTQYF.

The chain carries TRBV14 and TRBJ1-6; D is perhaps TRBD1 (6 bases). V lost 4 bases and J lost 7, with 8 bases in between. CDR1 and CDR2 (germline): SGHDN, FVKESK. The CDR3 extends over 13 amino acids. The CDR3 region is CASSLRGNSPLHF. The CDR3 DNA reads TGTGCCAGCAGCCTAAGGGGGAATTCACCCCTCCACTTT.

This clone was detected a few times. The V and J genes are TRBV30 and TRBJ1-3; D is undetermined. CDR3 length: 12 amino acids. Germline V lookup: CDR1 GTSNPN, CDR2 SVGIG (reference sequence). V was trimmed by 2 bases and J by 9 bases, leaving 11 bases between them. CDR3 coding DNA: TGTGCCTGGAGTCAAAAACTAGGCACCATATATTTT. It encodes CAWSQKLGTIYF.

The genes are TRBV7-8 and TRBJ2-7; 7 bases agree with TRBD1. This CDR3 comprises 15 residues. Trimming cost V 2 bases and J 2 bases; bases outside gene matches: 6. The germline gives CDR1 SGHVS, CDR2 FQNEAQ. The CDR3 region has the DNA TGTGCCAGCAGCTTATTCAGGGGGAGTCCCTACGAGCAGTACTTC. Translating it yields CASSLFRGSPYEQYF.

The rearrangement links TRBV18 to TRBJ2-7; D possibly corresponds to TRBD1 (5 bases). The CDR3 loop spans 14 amino acids. The V gene lost 3 bases and the J gene lost 3 bases, with 12 bases spanning the gap. Germline V gives CDR1 KGHSH, CDR2 LQKENI. The DNA for the CDR3 is TGTGCCAGCTCACCGGGTTCTACAGGCTACGAGCAGTACTTC. It codes for CASSPGSTGYEQYF.

J is TRBJ2-7 and V is TRBV5-1; 10 bases map to TRBD1. CDR3 length equals 15 residues. After removal of 4 bases from V and 6 bases from J, the junction contained 10 bases not matched to a gene. CDR1 and CDR2 from the germline V gene are SGHRS and YFSETQ. The CDR3 protein is CASSGQTGGIGEQYF. CDR3 coding DNA: TGCGCCAGCAGCGGGCAGACAGGGGGCATTGGCGAGCAGTACTTC.

This clone was observed once. V is TRBV19 and J is TRBJ1-5; a weak D match, TRBD1 (6 bases). V gave up 2 bases and J gave up 11 bases, with 16 bases separating them. CDR3 length: 14 residues. From germline, CDR1 is LNHDA and CDR2 SQIVND (reference sequence). The CDR3 loop reads CASSIPGQRGSQHF. Written as DNA, the CDR3 is TGTGCCAGTAGTATACCGGGACAAAGGGGGTCCCAGCATTTT. Using reference TRBV19 and TRBJ1-5 for the parts outside the CDR3, the full variable domain is DGGITQSPKYLFRKEGQNVTLSCEQNLNHDAMYWYRQDPGQGLRLIYYSQIVNDFQKGDIAEGYSVSREKKESFPLTVTSAQKNPTAFYLCASSIPGQRGSQHFGDGTRLSIL.

The chain has TRBV28 and TRBJ2-3, with no clear D. V gave up 1 base and J gave up 4 bases, with 6 bases separating them. The CDR3 is made up of 13 amino acids. CDR1 and CDR2 from the germline V gene are MDHEN and SYDVKM. CDR3 in DNA: TGTGCCAGCAGTTTATATGAGGCAGATACGCAGTATTTT. Translating gives CASSLYEADTQYF.

V gene TRBV28 combines with J gene TRBJ2-1; D perhaps matches TRBD2 (5 bases). The germline CDR1 and CDR2 sequences are MDHEN and SYDVKM. Trimming left V 8 bases short and J 2 bases short, with 7 bases between. CDR3 length equals 12 residues. The CDR3: CASRGAYNEQFF. CDR3 sequence (DNA): TGTGCCAGCCGGGGTGCCTACAATGAGCAGTTCTTC. Using reference TRBV28 and TRBJ2-1 for the parts outside the CDR3, the full variable domain is DVKVTQSSRYLVKRTGEKVFLECVQDMDHENMFWYRQDPGLGLRLIYFSYDVKMKEKGDIPEGYSVSREKKERFSLILESASTNQTSMYLCASRGAYNEQFFGPGTRLTVL.

This clone came up a few times. This chain joins TRBV7-2 and TRBJ1-1; D remains ambiguous. The V end was cut by 2 bases, the J end by 1 base, with 8 bases between. The CDR3 loop spans 14 amino acids. The V gene's germline CDR1 is SGHTA and CDR2 FQGNSA. The CDR3 sequence is CASSLTNRNTEAFF. The CDR3 nucleotides are TGTGCCAGCAGCTTAACAAACAGGAACACTGAAGCTTTCTTT.

The chain recombines TRBV4-2 with TRBJ1-3; TRBD1 might be the D (6 bases). Germline V gene lookup returns CDR1 LGHNA and CDR2 YNFKEQ. Trimming removed 1 base from V and 0 bases from J, with 13 bases in between. This CDR3 region has 17 residues. The CDR3 sequence is CASSQAPVRGSGNTIYF. As DNA, the CDR3 is TGTGCCAGCAGCCAAGCCCCCGTCAGGGGCTCTGGAAACACCATATATTTT.

V usage is TRBV10-2 and J usage is TRBJ2-2; 7 nucleotides align to TRBD2. CDR1 is WSHSY, CDR2 SAAADI, per germline. Trimming took 6 bases from V and 3 from J; bases not matched to a gene: 7. The CDR3 totals 15 residues. The CDR3 spells CASRPAGYDTGELFF. CDR3 nucleotides: TGCGCCAGCAGGCCAGCGGGATATGACACCGGGGAGCTGTTTTTT.

The chain carries TRBV4-1 and TRBJ2-5, with 8 bases lining up with TRBD1. Germline loops: CDR1 MGHRA, CDR2 YSYEKL. With 4 bases clipped from V and 2 bases from J, the junction kept 12 bases outside the gene matches. The CDR3 has 17 amino acids. CDR3 DNA sequence: TGCGCCAGCAGCCGACTTGGGCAGGGGGCGATACAAGAGACCCAGTACTTC. Protein sequence: CASSRLGQGAIQETQYF.

The V and J genes are TRBV5-5 and TRBJ2-3, with D possibly matching TRBD2 (6 bases). The CDR3 spans 15 residues. The germline V gene has CDR1 SGHKS and CDR2 YYEKEE (reference sequence). Trimming left V 3 bases short and J 4 bases short, with 15 bases between. The CDR3: CASSSDSGVADTQYF. CDR3 DNA: TGTGCCAGCAGCTCCGATTCGGGAGTGGCAGATACGCAGTATTTT.

CDR3 amino acids: CASSLARRLGEKLFF. The DNA for the CDR3 is TGTGCCAGCAGTTTAGCCAGGAGGCTGGGGGAAAAACTGTTTTTT. The gene calls are TRBV28 and TRBJ1-4; D gene uncertain. The CDR3 is 15 residues long. Between the trimmed V and J ends, which lost 2 bases and 8 bases, there was a span of 15 bases. The V gene's germline CDR1 is MDHEN and CDR2 SYDVKM.

This chain joins TRBV4-3 and TRBJ2-1, with 10 positions matching TRBD2. Germline V CDR1 and CDR2: LGHNA, YSLEER. Losses at the gene ends were 6 bases for V and 4 bases for J; bases not matched to a gene: 9. The CDR3 length is 16 residues. CDR3 nucleotide sequence: TGCGCCAGCAGTCCAACCGGGACTAGCGCATACAATGAGCAGTTCTTC. Translated: CASSPTGTSAYNEQFF.

The chain couples TRBV7-3 to TRBJ2-5, with D unresolved. Trimming left V 4 bases short and J 2 bases short, with 11 bases between. Germline CDR1 SGHTA, CDR2 FQGTGA. This CDR3 region has 14 residues. CDR3 coding DNA: TGTGCCAGCAGCTCAACGGGCCCTCAAGAGACCCAGTACTTC. Its translation: CASSSTGPQETQYF.

Written as DNA, the CDR3 is TGTGCCAGCAGCGTTGTGCAGTCCTTTCAAATCTACAATGAGCAGTTCTTC. Translated: CASSVVQSFQIYNEQFF. The chain couples TRBV5-4 to TRBJ2-1; D not certain. Trimming left V 4 bases short and J 3 bases short, with 20 bases between. There are 17 residues in the CDR3. Per the germline V gene, CDR1 is SGHNT and CDR2 is YYREEE (reference sequence).

This clone was recorded once. CDR3 sequence reads: CASSLRQGDTDTQYF. Here the CDR3 DNA reads TGCGCCAGCAGCCTCAGACAGGGGGACACAGATACGCAGTATTTT. The chain has TRBV4-1 and TRBJ2-3; 9 positions agree with TRBD1. From germline, CDR1 is MGHRA and CDR2 YSYEKL. V lost 4 bases, J lost 2 bases, and 4 bases stayed unmatched. The CDR3 is 15 residues long.

A few counts support this clone. Written as DNA, the CDR3 is TGTGCCAGCAGCTTAGGTGTCGGGAGTGTCAATGAGCAGTTCTTC. Translated, it gives CASSLGVGSVNEQFF. This chain uses TRBV7-6 with TRBJ2-1, with D perhaps matching TRBD2 (6 bases). V was trimmed by 1 base and J by 6 bases, leaving 13 bases between them. The germline CDR1 and CDR2 sequences are SGHVS and FNYEAQ. The CDR3 runs to 15 residues.

This CDR3 reads CASSFRIAGGQETQYF. For the CDR3, the DNA is TGTGCCAGCAGTTTCAGAATAGCGGGGGGTCAAGAGACCCAGTACTTC. The chain uses TRBV28 and TRBJ2-5; TRBD2 matches 10 bases. The CDR3 extends over 16 amino acids. Unmatched junction bases numbered 6, after V lost 3 bases and J lost 2 bases. Germline V gives CDR1 MDHEN, CDR2 SYDVKM.

CDR3 amino acids: CSASFWGGNQPQHF. The DNA of the CDR3 is TGCAGTGCTAGTTTCTGGGGGGGCAATCAGCCCCAGCATTTT. This chain links TRBV20-1 with TRBJ1-5; weak D call: TRBD1 (5 bases). CDR1 is DFQATT, CDR2 SNEGSKA, per germline (reference sequence). V was cut by 3 bases and J by 2 bases, with 11 bases left in between. The CDR3 is made up of 14 amino acids.